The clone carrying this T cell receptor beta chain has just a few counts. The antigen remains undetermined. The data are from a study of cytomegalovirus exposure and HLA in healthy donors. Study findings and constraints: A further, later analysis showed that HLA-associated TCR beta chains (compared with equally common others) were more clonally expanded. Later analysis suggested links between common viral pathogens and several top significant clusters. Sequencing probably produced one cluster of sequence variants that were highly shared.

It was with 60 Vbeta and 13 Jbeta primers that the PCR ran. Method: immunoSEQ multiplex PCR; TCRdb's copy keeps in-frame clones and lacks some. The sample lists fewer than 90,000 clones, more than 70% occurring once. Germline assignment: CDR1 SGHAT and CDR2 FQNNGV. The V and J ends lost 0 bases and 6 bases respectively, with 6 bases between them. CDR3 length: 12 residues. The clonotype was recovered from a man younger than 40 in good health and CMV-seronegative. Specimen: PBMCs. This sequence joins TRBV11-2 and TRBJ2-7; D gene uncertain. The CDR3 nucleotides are TGTGCCAGCAGCTTAGACCGGGTCGAGCAGTACTTC. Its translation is CASSLDRVEQYF.